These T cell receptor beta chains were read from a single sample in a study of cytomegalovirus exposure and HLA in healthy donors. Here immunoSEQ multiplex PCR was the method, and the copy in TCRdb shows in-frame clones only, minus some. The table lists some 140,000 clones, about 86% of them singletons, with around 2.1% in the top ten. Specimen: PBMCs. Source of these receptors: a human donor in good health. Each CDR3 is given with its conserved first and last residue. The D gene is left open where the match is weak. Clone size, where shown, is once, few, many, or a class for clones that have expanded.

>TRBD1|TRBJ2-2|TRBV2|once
TGTGCCAGCAGTTTACAGGGGGCAATGGGCACCGGGGAGCTGTTTTTT
CASSLQGAMGTGELFF
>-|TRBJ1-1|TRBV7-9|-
TGTGCCAGCAGCTTAGCGTCGGGTGAAGCTTTCTTT
CASSLASGEAFF
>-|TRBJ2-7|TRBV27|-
TGTGCCAGCAGTGGGCGCGGAGGGGACTACGAGCAGTACTTC
CASSGRGGDYEQYF
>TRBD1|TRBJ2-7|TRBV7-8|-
TGTGCCAGCAGCCAAGGTCCGGGACAGAGAGCCTACGAGCAGTACTTC
CASSQGPGQRAYEQYF
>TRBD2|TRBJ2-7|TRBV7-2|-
TGTGCCAGCAGCCAGAAGCGGGGGCAGTACGAGCAGTACTTC
CASSQKRGQYEQYF
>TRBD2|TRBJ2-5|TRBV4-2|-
TGTGCCAGCAGCCAAGCACTAGCGGGAGTAGGGGAGACCCAGTACTTC
CASSQALAGVGETQYF
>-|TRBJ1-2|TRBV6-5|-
TGTGCCAGCAGTTACGGCCCCTCGACAACGAGCTATGGCTACACCTTC
CASSYGPSTTSYGYTF
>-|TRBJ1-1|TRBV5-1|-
TGCGCCAGCAGCTCGGGGAGGGTTAGGATGAACACTGAAGCTTTCTTT
CASSSGRVRMNTEAFF
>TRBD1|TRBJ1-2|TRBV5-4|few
TGTGCCAGCAGCCCTGAGGCGACAGGGGGATACTATGGCTACACCTTC
CASSPEATGGYYGYTF
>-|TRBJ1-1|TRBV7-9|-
TGTGCCAGCAGCTTGCAACAGGGTAACACTGAAGCTTTCTTT
CASSLQQGNTEAFF
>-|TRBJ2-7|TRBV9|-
TGTGCCAGCGCCTCCGGGGACACTCTTTCCTACGAGCAGTACTTC
CASASGDTLSYEQYF
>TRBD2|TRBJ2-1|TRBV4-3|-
TGCGCCAGCAGCCAAGGAGGCGGAGCGGGGTTCGCCAATGAGCAGTTCTTC
CASSQGGGAGFANEQFF
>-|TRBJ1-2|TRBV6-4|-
TGTGCCAGCACCCTATCGCCCCGAGAGGCCCCGGCATTCTATGGCTACACCTTC
CASTLSPREAPAFYGYTF
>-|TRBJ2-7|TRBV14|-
TGTGCCAGCAGCCAAGAGGACTTTAAACGGGAGCAGTACTTC
CASSQEDFKREQYF
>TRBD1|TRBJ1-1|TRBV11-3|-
TGTGCCAGCAGCTACTCGGGACAGAGCAACACTGAAGCTTTCTTT
CASSYSGQSNTEAFF
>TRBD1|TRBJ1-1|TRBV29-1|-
TGCAGCGTGCCGGGACAGGGGAACACTGAAGCTTTCTTT
CSVPGQGNTEAFF
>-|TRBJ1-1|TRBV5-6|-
TGTGCCAGCAGCCTCTACAGGGCGGGAGCTTTCTTT
CASSLYRAGAFF